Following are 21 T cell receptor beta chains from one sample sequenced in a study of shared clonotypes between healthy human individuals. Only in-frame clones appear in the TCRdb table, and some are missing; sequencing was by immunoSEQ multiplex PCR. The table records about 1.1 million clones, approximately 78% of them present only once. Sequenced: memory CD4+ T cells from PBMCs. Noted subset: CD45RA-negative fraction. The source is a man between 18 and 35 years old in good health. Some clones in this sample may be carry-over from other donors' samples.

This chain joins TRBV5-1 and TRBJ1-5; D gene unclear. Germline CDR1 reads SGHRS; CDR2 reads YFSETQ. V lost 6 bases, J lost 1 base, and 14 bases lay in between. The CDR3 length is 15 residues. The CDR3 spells CASNTQPRSNQPQHF. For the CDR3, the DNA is TGCGCCAGCAACACGCAACCTCGGAGCAATCAGCCCCAGCATTTT. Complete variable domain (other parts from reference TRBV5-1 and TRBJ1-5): KAGVTQTPRYLIKTRGQQVTLSCSPISGHRSVSWYQQTPGQGLQFLFEYFSETQRNKGNFPGRFSGRQFSNSRSEMNVSTLELGDSALYLCASNTQPRSNQPQHFGDGTRLSIL.

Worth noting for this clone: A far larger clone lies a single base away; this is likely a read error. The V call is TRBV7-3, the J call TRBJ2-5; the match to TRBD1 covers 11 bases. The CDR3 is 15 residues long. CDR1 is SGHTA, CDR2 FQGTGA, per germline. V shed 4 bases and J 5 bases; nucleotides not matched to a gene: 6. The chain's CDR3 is CASSSDRGRGETQYF. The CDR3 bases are TGTGCCAGCAGCTCGGACAGGGGGCGCGGGGAGACCCAGTACTTC.

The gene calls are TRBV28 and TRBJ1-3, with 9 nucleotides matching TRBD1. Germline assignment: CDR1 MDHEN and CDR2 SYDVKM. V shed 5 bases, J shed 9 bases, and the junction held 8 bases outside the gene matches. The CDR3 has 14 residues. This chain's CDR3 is CASSRDRAGRTIYF. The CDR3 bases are TGTGCCAGCAGTCGGGACAGGGCGGGCCGCACCATATATTTT. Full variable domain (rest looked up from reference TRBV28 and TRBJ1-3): DVKVTQSSRYLVKRTGEKVFLECVQDMDHENMFWYRQDPGLGLRLIYFSYDVKMKEKGDIPEGYSVSREKKERFSLILESASTNQTSMYLCASSRDRAGRTIYFGEGSWLTVV.

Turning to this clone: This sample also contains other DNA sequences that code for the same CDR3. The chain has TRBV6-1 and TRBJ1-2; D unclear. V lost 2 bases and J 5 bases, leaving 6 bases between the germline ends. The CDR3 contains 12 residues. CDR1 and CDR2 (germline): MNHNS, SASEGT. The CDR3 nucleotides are TGTGCCAGCAGTGAAAACGGGTATGGCTACACCTTC. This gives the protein CASSENGYGYTF.

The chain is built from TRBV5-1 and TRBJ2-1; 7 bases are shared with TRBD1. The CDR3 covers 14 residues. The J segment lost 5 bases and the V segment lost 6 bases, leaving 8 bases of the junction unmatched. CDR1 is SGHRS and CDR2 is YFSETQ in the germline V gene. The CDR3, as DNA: TGCGCCAGCATTCTCCTTACAGGGGACAATGAGCAGTTCTTC. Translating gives CASILLTGDNEQFF.

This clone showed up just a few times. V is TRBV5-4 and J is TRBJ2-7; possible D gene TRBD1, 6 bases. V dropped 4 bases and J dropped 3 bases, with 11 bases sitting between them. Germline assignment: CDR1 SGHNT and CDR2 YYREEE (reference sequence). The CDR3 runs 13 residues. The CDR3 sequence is CASSRQVNYEQYF. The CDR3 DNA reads TGTGCCAGCAGCAGACAGGTAAACTACGAGCAGTACTTC.

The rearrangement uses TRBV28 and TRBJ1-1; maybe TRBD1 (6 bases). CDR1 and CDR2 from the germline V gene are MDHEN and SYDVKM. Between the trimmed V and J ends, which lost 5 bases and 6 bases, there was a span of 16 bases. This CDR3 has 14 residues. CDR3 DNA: TGTGCCAGCAGTCCTCCGGGACATATTCCTGAAGCTTTCTTT. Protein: CASSPPGHIPEAFF.

The CDR3 region is CAWSERGADTQYF. CDR3 nucleotides: TGTGCCTGGAGTGAACGTGGGGCAGATACGCAGTATTTT. The chain uses TRBV30 and TRBJ2-3; no definite D call. The CDR3 covers 13 residues. Trimming stripped 1 base from V and 4 bases from J, with 9 bases between. The germline V gene encodes CDR1 GTSNPN and CDR2 SVGIG (reference sequence).

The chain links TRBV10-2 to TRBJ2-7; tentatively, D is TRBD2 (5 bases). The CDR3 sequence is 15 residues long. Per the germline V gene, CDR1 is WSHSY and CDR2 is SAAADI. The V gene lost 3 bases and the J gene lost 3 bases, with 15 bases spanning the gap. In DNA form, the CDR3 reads TGCGCCAGCAGTGATGGAGGCACCCCCTACTACGAGCAGTACTTC. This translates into CASSDGGTPYYEQYF.

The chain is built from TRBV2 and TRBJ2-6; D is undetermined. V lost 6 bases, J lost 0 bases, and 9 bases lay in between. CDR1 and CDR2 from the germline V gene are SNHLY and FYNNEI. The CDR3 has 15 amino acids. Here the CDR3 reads CASRPTSSGANVLTF. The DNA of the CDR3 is TGTGCCAGCAGGCCCACAAGCTCTGGGGCCAACGTCCTGACTTTC.

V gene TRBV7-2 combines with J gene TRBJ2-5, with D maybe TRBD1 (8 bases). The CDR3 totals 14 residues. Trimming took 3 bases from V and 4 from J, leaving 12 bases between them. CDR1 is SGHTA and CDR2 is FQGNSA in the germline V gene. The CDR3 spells CASSFTGGAETQYF. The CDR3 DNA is TGTGCCAGCAGCTTCACAGGGGGGGCAGAGACCCAGTACTTC. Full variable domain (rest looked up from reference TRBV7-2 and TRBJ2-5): GAGVSQSPSNKVTEKGKDVELRCDPISGHTALYWYRQSLGQGLEFLIYFQGNSAPDKSGLPSDRFSAERTGGSVSTLTIQRTQQEDSAVYLCASSFTGGAETQYFGPGTRLLVL.

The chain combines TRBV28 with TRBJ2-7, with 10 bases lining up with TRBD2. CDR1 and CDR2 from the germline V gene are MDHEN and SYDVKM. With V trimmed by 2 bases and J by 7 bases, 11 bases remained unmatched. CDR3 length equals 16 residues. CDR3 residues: CASSLPTSGTLREQYF. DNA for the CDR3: TGTGCCAGCAGTTTACCCACTAGCGGGACCTTGAGAGAGCAGTACTTC.

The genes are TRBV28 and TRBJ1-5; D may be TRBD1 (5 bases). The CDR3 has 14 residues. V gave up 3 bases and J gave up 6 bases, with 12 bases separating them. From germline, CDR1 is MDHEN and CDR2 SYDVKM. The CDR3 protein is CASSLVGVRQPQHF. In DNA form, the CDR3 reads TGTGCCAGCAGTTTGGTGGGGGTACGTCAGCCCCAGCATTTT.

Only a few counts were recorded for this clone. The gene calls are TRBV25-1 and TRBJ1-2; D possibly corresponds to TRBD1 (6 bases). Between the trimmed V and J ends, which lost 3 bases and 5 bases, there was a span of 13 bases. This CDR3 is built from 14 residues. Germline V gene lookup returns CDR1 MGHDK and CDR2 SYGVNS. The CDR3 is CASSDRGGLYGYTF. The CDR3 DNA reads TGTGCCAGCAGTGATCGAGGGGGACTTTATGGCTACACCTTC.

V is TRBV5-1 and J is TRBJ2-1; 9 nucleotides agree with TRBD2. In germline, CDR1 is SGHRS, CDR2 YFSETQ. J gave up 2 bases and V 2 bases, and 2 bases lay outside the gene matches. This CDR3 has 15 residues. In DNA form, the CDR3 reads TGCGCCAGCAGCTTTCTAGCGGGGCCCTACAATGAGCAGTTCTTC. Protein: CASSFLAGPYNEQFF.

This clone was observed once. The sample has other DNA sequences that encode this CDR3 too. The DNA of the CDR3 is TGTGCCTGGAGTGTACTGGCAGGTTCCTACGAGCAGTACTTC. Its translation: CAWSVLAGSYEQYF. The chain employs TRBV30 and TRBJ2-7; D ambiguous. Germline V CDR1 and CDR2: GTSNPN, SVGIG (reference sequence). The length of the CDR3 is 14 residues. Trimming shortened V by 0 bases and J by 1 base, and 10 bases separated the two germline ends.

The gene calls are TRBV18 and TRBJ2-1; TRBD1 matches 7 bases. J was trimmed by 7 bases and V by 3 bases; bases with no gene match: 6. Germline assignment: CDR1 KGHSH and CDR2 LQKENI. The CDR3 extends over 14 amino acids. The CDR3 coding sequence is TGTGCCAGCTCACCCATGTTACAGGGGAATGAGCAGTTCTTC. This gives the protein CASSPMLQGNEQFF. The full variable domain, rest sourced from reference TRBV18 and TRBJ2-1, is NAGVMQNPRHLVRRRGQEARLRCSPMKGHSHVYWYRQLPEEGLKFMVYLQKENIIDESGMPKERFSAEFPKEGPSILRIQQVVRGDSAAYFCASSPMLQGNEQFFGPGTRLTVL.

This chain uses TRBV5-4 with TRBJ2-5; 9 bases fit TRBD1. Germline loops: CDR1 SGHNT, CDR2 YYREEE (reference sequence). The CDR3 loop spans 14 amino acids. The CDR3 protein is CASRTGGNGETQYF. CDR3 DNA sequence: TGTGCTAGTCGTACAGGGGGCAACGGGGAGACCCAGTACTTC.

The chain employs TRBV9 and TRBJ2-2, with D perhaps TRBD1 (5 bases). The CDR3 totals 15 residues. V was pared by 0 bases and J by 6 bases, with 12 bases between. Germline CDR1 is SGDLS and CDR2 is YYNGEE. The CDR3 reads CASSVGQSIAGELFF. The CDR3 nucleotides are TGTGCCAGCAGCGTAGGACAGTCGATCGCCGGGGAGCTGTTTTTT.

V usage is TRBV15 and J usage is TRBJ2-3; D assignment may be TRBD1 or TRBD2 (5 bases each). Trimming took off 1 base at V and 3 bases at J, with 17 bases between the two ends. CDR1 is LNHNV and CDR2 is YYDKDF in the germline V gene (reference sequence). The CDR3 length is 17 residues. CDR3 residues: CATSRGAARDATDTQYF. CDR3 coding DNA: TGTGCCACCAGCAGAGGAGCGGCCAGGGATGCGACAGATACGCAGTATTTT. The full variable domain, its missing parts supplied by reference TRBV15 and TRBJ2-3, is DAMVIQNPRYQVTQFGKPVTLSCSQTLNHNVMYWYQQKSSQAPKLLFHYYDKDFNNEADTPDNFQSRRPNTSFCFLDIRSPGLGDTAMYLCATSRGAARDATDTQYFGPGTRLTVL.

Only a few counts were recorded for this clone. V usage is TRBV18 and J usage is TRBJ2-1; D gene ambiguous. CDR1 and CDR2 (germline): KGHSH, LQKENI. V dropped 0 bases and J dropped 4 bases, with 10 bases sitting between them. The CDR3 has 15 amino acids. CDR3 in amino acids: CASSPPAAGYNEQFF. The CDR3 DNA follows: TGTGCCAGCTCACCACCAGCAGCCGGATACAATGAGCAGTTCTTC. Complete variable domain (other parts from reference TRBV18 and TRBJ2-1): NAGVMQNPRHLVRRRGQEARLRCSPMKGHSHVYWYRQLPEEGLKFMVYLQKENIIDESGMPKERFSAEFPKEGPSILRIQQVVRGDSAAYFCASSPPAAGYNEQFFGPGTRLTVL.